The entry below describes one T cell receptor beta chain. This specimen comes from a study of blood T cell repertoires in COVID-19. The V gene's germline CDR1 is SQVTM and CDR2 ANQGSEA. Trimming took off 5 bases at V and 0 bases at J, with 5 bases between the two ends. The CDR3 consists of 12 residues. Original data processing: Amplified reference gene primers provided the basis for estimating nucleated cell counts. Clones were read by immunoSEQ multiplex PCR, and TCRdb kept only the in-frame ones, dropping some. V and J calls plus clone size are reproduced from that table; the DNA served to infer D and trimming. There are about 140,000 clones in the sample; approximately 79% occur only once, and 3% to 4.5% lies in the top ten.

The chain links TRBV29-1 to TRBJ1-3; no definite D call. This receptor was taken from a man aged 60 to 75 with acute or convalescent COVID-19. Input material: peripheral blood. The CDR3 region is CSVRSSGNTIYF. CDR3 bases: TGCAGCGTTCGGAGCTCTGGAAACACCATATATTTT.